A single sample gave rise to the 31 T cell receptor beta chains below, sequenced in a study of T cell repertoires in cytomegalovirus infection. TCRdb passed the reads through MiXCR, listing each CDR3 protein once. The table has fewer than 300,000 distinct CDR3 sequences, around 25% seen once. Sequencing was carried out using PBMCs. These TCRs come from a human donor in good health (CMV status not recorded). Some clones in this sample may be carry-over from other donors' samples.

This clonotype occurred many times. The J gene is TRBJ1-5, the V gene TRBV6-6; D is uncertain. The germline V gene encodes CDR1 MNHNY and CDR2 SVGAGI (reference sequence). The CDR3 has 13 amino acids. The V and J ends lost 7 bases and 7 bases respectively, with 14 bases between them. DNA for the CDR3: TGTGCCAGCACCTACGTAGTTAGGCAGCCCCAGCATTTT. Translation: CASTYVVRQPQHF.

The chain links TRBV27 to TRBJ1-5; D ambiguous. Trimming shortened V by 0 bases and J by 0 bases, and 9 bases separated the two germline ends. This CDR3 is 16 amino acids long. Germline loops: CDR1 MNHEY, CDR2 SMNVEV (reference sequence). Here the CDR3 reads CASSLSIGSSNQPQHF. CDR3 sequence (DNA): TGTGCCAGCAGTTTATCGATCGGATCTAGCAATCAGCCCCAGCATTTT.

Here the CDR3 DNA reads TGTGCCAGTAGGAAGGACAGGGGGTTAAGTGGCAATCAGCCCCAGCATTTT. It yields the protein CASRKDRGLSGNQPQHF. The rearrangement joins TRBV19 to TRBJ1-5; 10 nucleotides align to TRBD1. The CDR3 has 17 amino acids. J lost 2 bases, V lost 6 bases, and 10 bases had no gene match. Germline CDR1 and CDR2: LNHDA and SQIVND (reference sequence).

The chain is built from TRBV11-2 and TRBJ2-3; no clear D. Germline V CDR1 and CDR2: SGHAT, FQNNGV. The CDR3 runs to 15 residues. V lost 0 bases, J lost 6 bases, and 13 bases lay in between. DNA for the CDR3: TGTGCCAGCAGCTTAGACGGGCGTGTTCGCGATACGCAGTATTTT. Its protein is CASSLDGRVRDTQYF.

The chain uses TRBV7-2 and TRBJ2-5, with 9 positions matching TRBD2. CDR3 size: 14 residues. The germline CDR1 and CDR2 sequences are SGHTA and FQGNSA. Trimming at V came to 6 bases and at J to 5 bases, leaving 7 bases not matched to a gene. For the CDR3, the DNA is TGTGCCAGCAGACCGCGGGAGGGCAGGGAGACCCAGTACTTC. It translates to CASRPREGRETQYF.

The chain joins TRBV20-1 to TRBJ1-1; D is undetermined. Trimming pared 5 bases from V and 3 bases from J, leaving 7 bases between. This CDR3 region has 11 residues. CDR1 is DFQATT and CDR2 is SNEGSKA in the germline V gene (reference sequence). The CDR3 sequence: CSASSYTEAFF. CDR3 bases: TGCAGTGCTTCGTCCTACACTGAAGCTTTCTTT.

The chain employs TRBV28 and TRBJ1-6; D is possibly TRBD1 (6 bases). The CDR3 extends over 19 amino acids. Trimming shortened V by 1 base and J by 6 bases, and 22 bases separated the two germline ends. Germline CDR1 and CDR2: MDHEN and SYDVKM. As DNA, the CDR3 is TGTGCCAGCAGTTTATTCGTCGGAAATACAGGGAGTCTTAATTCACCCCTCCACTTT. Translation gives CASSLFVGNTGSLNSPLHF.

The gene calls are TRBV27 and TRBJ2-7; TRBD2 might be the D (5 bases). Germline CDR1 MNHEY, CDR2 SMNVEV (reference sequence). V was shortened by 2 bases and J by 4 bases, with 15 bases between the two germline ends. The CDR3 runs to 15 residues. The CDR3 DNA sequence: TGTGCCAGCAGTTTACGTGGGCCCTCGGGATACGAGCAGTACTTC. Its translation is CASSLRGPSGYEQYF.

The V gene is TRBV11-1, the J gene TRBJ2-7; maybe TRBD1 (5 bases). The germline gives CDR1 SGHAT, CDR2 FQDESV (reference sequence). The CDR3 spans 15 residues. V was shortened by 5 bases and J by 0 bases, with 14 bases between the two germline ends. In DNA form, the CDR3 reads TGTGCCAGCAGCCTACAGGCGACGTCCTCCTACGAGCAGTACTTC. It specifies CASSLQATSSYEQYF.

The V gene is TRBV6-1, the J gene TRBJ2-4; 9 bases fit TRBD1. The CDR3 is 15 residues long. V was clipped by 5 bases and J by 2 bases; unmatched bases: 4. CDR1 MNHNS and CDR2 SASEGT come from the germline V gene. The CDR3 DNA is TGTGCCAGCAGTCGACAGGGGGGGTCCAAAAACATTCAGTACTTC. Protein sequence: CASSRQGGSKNIQYF.

This rearrangement joins TRBV10-3 to TRBJ2-7; D is undetermined. The V gene's germline CDR1 is ENHRY and CDR2 SYGVKD. The CDR3 has 13 amino acids. V lost 7 bases to trimming and J lost 5 bases, with 15 bases between them. CDR3 coding DNA: TGTGCCATCAAACCCCAACAGCAGGACGAGCAGTACTTC. Translated: CAIKPQQQDEQYF.

The genes are TRBV27 and TRBJ1-4; D perhaps matches TRBD1 (5 bases). This CDR3 has 16 amino acids. The V end was cut by 3 bases, the J end by 3 bases, with 14 bases between. CDR1 is MNHEY, CDR2 SMNVEV, per germline (reference sequence). CDR3 sequence reads: CASSFGGEGSNEKLFF. The CDR3, as DNA: TGTGCCAGCAGTTTTGGAGGGGAAGGTTCTAATGAAAAACTGTTTTTT.

This clonotype came up many times. The V and J genes are TRBV6-1 and TRBJ2-7; no reliable D call. Trimming removed 8 bases from V and 2 bases from J, with 7 bases in between. The CDR3 has 11 amino acids. Per the germline V gene, CDR1 is MNHNS and CDR2 is SASEGT. The CDR3 nucleotides read TGTGCCAGCCAAATAGCCTACGAGCAGTACTTC. This gives the protein CASQIAYEQYF.

This clonotype was seen ten or more times. The gene calls are TRBV7-2 and TRBJ2-7; D is unclear. Germline-derived CDR1 and CDR2 are SGHTA and FQGNSA. The CDR3 consists of 14 residues. The V end lost 4 bases, the J end lost 2 bases, and 12 bases lay between the germline ends. CDR3 sequence: CASSSNAAPYEQYF. The CDR3, as DNA: TGTGCCAGCAGCTCGAATGCTGCGCCCTACGAGCAGTACTTC.

The rearrangement links TRBV7-9 to TRBJ1-5; the D gene is possibly TRBD1 (5 bases). V was cut by 3 bases and J by 2 bases, with 14 bases left in between. Germline assignment: CDR1 SEHNR and CDR2 FQNEAQ (reference sequence). CDR3 length: 16 residues. The CDR3 sequence is CASSFGAGLGNQPQHF. CDR3 sequence (DNA): TGTGCCAGCAGCTTCGGAGCAGGGTTAGGCAATCAGCCCCAGCATTTT.

The chain uses TRBV6-2 or TRBV6-3 and TRBJ2-3, with D tentatively TRBD2 (5 bases). V lost 4 bases and J 6 bases, leaving 11 bases between the germline ends. There are 13 residues in the CDR3. CDR1 is MNHEY and CDR2 is SVGEGT in the germline V gene. CDR3 protein: CASSFTGSDTQYF. The CDR3 DNA sequence: TGTGCCAGCAGTTTTACGGGAAGTGATACGCAGTATTTT.

This chain joins TRBV2 and TRBJ2-3, with D unclear. The CDR3 is made up of 12 amino acids. V lost 6 bases and J 3 bases, leaving 7 bases between the germline ends. CDR1 SNHLY and CDR2 FYNNEI come from the germline V gene. The chain's CDR3 is CASRAMTDTQYF. In DNA, the CDR3 is TGTGCCAGCAGGGCCATGACAGATACGCAGTATTTT.

The chain is built from TRBV19 and TRBJ1-5, with D unclear. V shed 3 bases and J shed 7 bases, with 10 bases lying between them. Germline V gene lookup returns CDR1 LNHDA and CDR2 SQIVND (reference sequence). CDR3 length equals 13 residues. DNA for the CDR3: TGTGCCAGTAGTATGCGGGGTCGGCAGCCCCAGCATTTT. Translation: CASSMRGRQPQHF.

The J gene is TRBJ2-7, the V gene TRBV19; 7 bases are a match to TRBD1. The V and J ends lost 4 bases and 4 bases, in that order; junction bases with no gene match: 7. Germline lookup yields CDR1 LNHDA and CDR2 SQIVND (reference sequence). CDR3 length: 14 amino acids. This CDR3 is CASSKGTETYEQYF. The CDR3 DNA is TGTGCCAGTAGTAAAGGGACAGAAACGTACGAGCAGTACTTC. The variable domain in full, completed from reference TRBV19 and TRBJ2-7, reads DGGITQSPKYLFRKEGQNVTLSCEQNLNHDAMYWYRQDPGQGLRLIYYSQIVNDFQKGDIAEGYSVSREKKESFPLTVTSAQKNPTAFYLCASSKGTETYEQYFGPGTRLTVT.

The chain recombines TRBV6-5 with TRBJ1-2, with D unresolved. Germline V gives CDR1 MNHEY, CDR2 SVGAGI. This CDR3 region has 13 residues. V was cut by 3 bases and J by 8 bases, with 13 bases left in between. In DNA form, the CDR3 reads TGTGCCAGCAGTTATCGTGGTGAAACGGGCTACACCTTC. It encodes CASSYRGETGYTF.

The rearrangement uses TRBV5-4 and TRBJ2-7; 10 nucleotides agree with TRBD2. From germline, CDR1 is SGHNT and CDR2 YYREEE (reference sequence). The CDR3 sequence is 15 residues long. Unmatched junction bases numbered 6, after V lost 3 bases and J lost 3 bases. CDR3 amino acids: CASSSPGLAFYEQYF. As DNA, the CDR3 is TGTGCCAGCAGCTCACCGGGACTAGCGTTCTACGAGCAGTACTTC.

This clonotype occurred a few times. The chain uses TRBV28 and TRBJ1-1; D remains ambiguous. CDR1 and CDR2 from the germline V gene are MDHEN and SYDVKM. Trimming stripped 6 bases from V and 0 bases from J, with 14 bases between. The CDR3 sequence is 15 residues long. The CDR3 DNA reads TGTGCCAGCAGCCAAACCGGACTTTTGAACACTGAAGCTTTCTTT. This sequence encodes CASSQTGLLNTEAFF.

J is TRBJ2-7 and V is TRBV28; TRBD1 aligns across 10 bases. The trim removed 7 bases at V and 8 bases at J, leaving 8 bases unmatched. The CDR3 is made up of 13 amino acids. Germline V gene data show CDR1 as MDHEN and CDR2 as SYDVKM. CDR3 sequence: CASTSDRGLKQYF. The CDR3, as DNA: TGTGCCAGCACCTCAGACAGGGGGCTTAAGCAGTACTTC.

The rearrangement joins TRBV11-2 to TRBJ2-7, with D unclear. CDR3 size: 14 residues. Germline V gene lookup returns CDR1 SGHAT and CDR2 FQNNGV. The germline V and J ends were trimmed by 5 bases and 6 bases, with 17 bases remaining between them. CDR3 in DNA: TGTGCCAGCAGCACCTGGTCCTCCCCAGCCGAGCAGTACTTC. It yields the protein CASSTWSSPAEQYF.

The chain has TRBV24-1 and TRBJ1-5; the match to TRBD1 covers 10 bases. This CDR3 has 17 amino acids. Per the germline V gene, CDR1 is KGHDR and CDR2 is SFDVKD. With V trimmed by 4 bases and J by 7 bases, 12 bases remained unmatched. The CDR3 DNA sequence: TGTGCCACCAGTGACACGGGACAGGGGTTTAGTGGGCAGCCCCAGCATTTT. Translating it yields CATSDTGQGFSGQPQHF.

Many counts were recorded for this clonotype. At one boundary the junction diverges from the germline segment, which might be a read error. The chain recombines TRBV7-2 with TRBJ2-7; maybe TRBD2 (6 bases). This CDR3 spans 12 amino acids. Germline V CDR1 and CDR2: SGHTA, FQGNSA. The CDR3 here is CASSPGTPHPHF. CDR3 sequence (DNA): TGTGCCAGCAGCCCCGGGACTCCTCATCCCCACTTC.

At least ten counts were recorded for this clonotype. The chain uses TRBV28 and TRBJ2-6, with 12 bases aligning to TRBD2. Germline assignment: CDR1 MDHEN and CDR2 SYDVKM. This CDR3 has 19 residues. The trim removed 3 bases at V and 0 bases at J, leaving 6 bases unmatched. CDR3 sequence: CASSFLGTSGRSGANVLTF. The DNA of the CDR3 is TGTGCCAGCAGTTTTCTTGGGACTAGCGGGCGCTCTGGGGCCAACGTCCTGACTTTC.

J is TRBJ1-1 and V is TRBV12-3 or TRBV12-4, with a tentative D call TRBD1 (5 bases). V gave up 6 bases and J gave up 7 bases, with 18 bases separating them. The CDR3 covers 14 residues. The CDR3 region is CASSDINRQFEAFF. CDR3 sequence (DNA): TGTGCCAGCAGCGATATAAATCGACAGTTTGAAGCTTTCTTT.

This clonotype showed up many times. The genes are TRBV7-6 and TRBJ1-6; perhaps TRBD1 as D (6 bases). Trimming removed 5 bases at V and 7 bases at J, with 21 bases between. This CDR3 spans 17 amino acids. Per germline, CDR1 SGHVS and CDR2 FNYEAQ. This chain's CDR3 is CASSRSSTGKLNSPLHF. The CDR3 DNA is TGTGCCAGCAGCCGTTCCTCGACAGGAAAATTAAATTCACCCCTCCACTTT.

This clonotype appeared many times. V and J are TRBV7-2 and TRBJ2-7; a weak D match, TRBD2 (7 bases). The V gene's germline CDR1 is SGHTA and CDR2 FQGNSA. The CDR3 totals 16 residues. Trimming stripped 5 bases from V and 8 bases from J, with 25 bases between. In DNA form, the CDR3 reads TGTGCCAGCAGCCTACTAGCGACCAGCTTAGGGGGGCAGCAGTACTTC. Protein product: CASSLLATSLGGQQYF.

This clonotype was detected a few times. This sequence joins TRBV7-6 and TRBJ2-5; D possibly corresponds to TRBD1 (5 bases). Deletions cut 2 bases from V and 2 bases from J, with 12 bases between. The CDR3 has 15 residues. CDR1 and CDR2 from the germline V gene are SGHVS and FNYEAQ. The CDR3 loop is CASSLMQGTQETQYF. The CDR3 DNA sequence: TGTGCCAGCAGCTTAATGCAGGGTACGCAAGAGACCCAGTACTTC.